The next 5 T cell receptor beta chains were all read from a single sample in a study of T-cell memory formation after mild COVID-19 (dated by TCRdb to 2020 to 2023). Libraries were built with 5' RACE. The reads were generated on an Illumina NovaSeq 6000. The raw public data were reprocessed by TCRdb itself: fastp quality trimming at Q25, MiXCR clonotype calling, in-frame beta chains only. Identical CDR3 protein sequences are pooled into one entry, listed with their most common genes and DNA. The sample records 200,000 to 250,000 distinct CDR3 sequences, 7.5% to 10% of which are singletons. The top ten hold 3% to 4% of the sample. Sample: PBMCs or a T cell subset sorted from them (not recorded which). Receptors originate from a man younger than 35 who had mild COVID-19 (a few samples of this study predate the infection). The sample titles of this study are shuffled in the database, so cell type and time point are left out; the donor was told from shared clones.

The rearrangement uses TRBV7-2 and TRBJ2-2; D remains unclear. CDR1 is SGHTA, CDR2 FQGNSA, per germline. Trimming cost V 1 base and J 0 bases, with 9 bases left between them. CDR3 length: 16 residues. In DNA form, the CDR3 reads TGTGCCAGCAGCTTAGTTCGGTTAGCGAACACCGGGGAGCTGTTTTTT. Translating it yields CASSLVRLANTGELFF.

CDR3 region: CASSWSGGYTF. In DNA, the CDR3 is TGTGCCAGCAGTTGGAGTGGTGGCTACACCTTC. The chain has TRBV6-5 and TRBJ1-2; D gene uncertain. The CDR3 is made up of 11 amino acids. Between the trimmed V and J ends, which lost 4 bases and 7 bases, there was a span of 7 bases. Germline loops: CDR1 MNHEY, CDR2 SVGAGI.

At least ten counts were recorded for this clonotype. V is TRBV24-1 and J is TRBJ2-3; unclear D gene. Germline V gene data show CDR1 as KGHDR and CDR2 as SFDVKD. The CDR3 consists of 13 residues. Trimming left V 4 bases short and J 0 bases short, with 4 bases between. This chain's CDR3 is CATSEASTDTQYF. CDR3 nucleotide sequence: TGTGCCACCAGTGAAGCTAGCACAGATACGCAGTATTTT.

This clonotype was picked up many times. The rearrangement joins TRBV5-5 to TRBJ2-7; D is perhaps TRBD1 or TRBD2 (5 bases each). This CDR3 has 15 amino acids. V shed 4 bases and J shed 1 base, with 15 bases lying between them. In germline, CDR1 is SGHKS, CDR2 YYEKEE (reference sequence). CDR3: CASSRTGTESYEQYV. The CDR3 nucleotides are TGTGCCAGCAGCAGAACCGGGACGGAATCCTACGAGCAGTACGTC.

This clonotype occurred many times. The genes are TRBV7-2 and TRBJ2-2, with D perhaps matching TRBD2 (6 bases). Germline V gene data show CDR1 as SGHTA and CDR2 as FQGNSA. Trimming removed 1 base at V and 4 bases at J, with 16 bases between. This CDR3 has 17 residues. The CDR3 loop reads CASSLVRLAFSTGELFF. In DNA, the CDR3 is TGTGCCAGCAGCTTAGTCCGGCTAGCGTTCAGCACCGGGGAGCTGTTTTTT.